A single sample is the source of the 28 T cell receptor beta chains below, sequenced in a study of diagnostic markers for celiac disease. TCRdb reprocessed the reads, keeping one entry per CDR3 protein, no DNA. This sample's table has about 5,600 distinct CDR3 sequences. Sequenced: either unsorted cells or a sorted T cell fraction (not recorded which). The receptors come from a human donor. This table probably holds off-target reads from a library built for another chain.

J is TRBJ1-2 and V is TRBV7-2; TCRdb calls TRBD1, which cannot be checked without DNA. The germline V gene encodes CDR1 SGHTA and CDR2 FQGNSA. CDR3 length: 14 amino acids. This CDR3 is CASSLAGQNYGYTF.

Measured by frequency, this clonotype is medium-sized. The chain uses TRBV2 and TRBJ2-1; TCRdb's assignment of TRBD2 cannot be checked, as there is no DNA. This CDR3 comprises 16 residues. Germline CDR1 reads SNHLY; CDR2 reads FYNNEI. CDR3 sequence reads: CASTEMGLAGGDEQFF. The full variable domain, its missing parts supplied by reference TRBV2 and TRBJ2-1, is EPEVTQTPSHQVTQMGQEVILRCVPISNHLYFYWYRQILGQKVEFLVSFYNNEISEKSEIFDDQFSVERPDGSNFTLKIRSTKLEDSAMYFCASTEMGLAGGDEQFFGPGTRLTVL.

This clonotype is labeled medium-sized based on frequency. This chain uses TRBV7-2 with TRBJ2-7; TCRdb outputs TRBD1, but without DNA this stays unchecked. CDR1 is SGHTA, CDR2 FQGNSA, per germline. This CDR3 contains 15 residues. Here the CDR3 reads CASSLIPGGKYEQYF.

This chain links TRBV5-4 with TRBJ2-1; TCRdb proposes TRBD2, but this gene call is untestable without DNA. Looked up from germline, CDR1 is SGHNT and CDR2 is YYREEE (reference sequence). This CDR3 contains 14 residues. The CDR3 loop is CASSRLAESNEQFF.

This chain joins TRBV3-1 and TRBJ1-2; TCRdb calls TRBD1, which cannot be checked without DNA. The CDR3 consists of 13 residues. Germline lookup yields CDR1 LGHDT and CDR2 YNNKEL (reference sequence). The CDR3: CASSTSGGAGYTF. The whole variable domain, remainder taken from reference TRBV3-1 and TRBJ1-2, is DTAVSQTPKYLVTQMGNDKSIKCEQNLGHDTMYWYKQDSKKFLKIMFSYNNKELIINETVPNRFSPKSPDKAHLNLHINSLELGDSAVYFCASSTSGGAGYTFGSGTRLTVV.

This chain links TRBV14 with TRBJ1-4. CDR1 and CDR2 from the germline V gene are SGHDN and FVKESK. CDR3 length: 13 amino acids. CDR3 sequence reads: CASSRAYDEKLFF.

V is TRBV4-3 and J is TRBJ2-1; TCRdb reports TRBD2, a call that lacks DNA to check it against. The CDR3 consists of 18 residues. The germline V gene encodes CDR1 LGHNA and CDR2 YSLEER. CDR3 region: CASSHWTSPLASYNEQFF.

This chain's CDR3 is CASSQGFGSGNTIYF. The J gene is TRBJ1-3, the V gene TRBV4-3. This CDR3 has 15 residues. CDR1 is LGHNA, CDR2 YSLEER, per germline.

This clonotype registers medium-sized by frequency. This chain connects TRBV2 to TRBJ1-4; checking the TCRdb D call of TRBD1 is not possible without DNA. This CDR3 has 15 residues. Germline V gene data show CDR1 as SNHLY and CDR2 as FYNNEI. The CDR3 sequence: CASSPQGAANEKLFF. The whole variable domain, filled in from reference TRBV2 and TRBJ1-4, reads EPEVTQTPSHQVTQMGQEVILRCVPISNHLYFYWYRQILGQKVEFLVSFYNNEISEKSEIFDDQFSVERPDGSNFTLKIRSTKLEDSAMYFCASSPQGAANEKLFFGSGTQLSVL.

This chain connects TRBV4-3 to TRBJ1-1; TCRdb's assignment of TRBD1 cannot be checked, as there is no DNA. Germline values: CDR1 LGHNA, CDR2 YSLEER. The CDR3 has 16 amino acids. The CDR3 here is CASSQERTLMNTEAFF.

Its frequency marks this clonotype as large. The CDR3 sequence is CSVEGTQNQETQYF. This chain connects TRBV29-1 to TRBJ2-5; as DNA is missing, the TRBD1 call by TCRdb cannot be tested. Germline loops: CDR1 SQVTM, CDR2 ANQGSEA. This CDR3 comprises 14 residues.

This rearrangement joins TRBV12-3 or TRBV12-4 to TRBJ1-1. CDR3 length: 13 residues. The CDR3 loop reads CASSLGLRTEAFF.

The CDR3 sequence: CASSRLGTSSYEQYF. The rearrangement uses TRBV12-3 or TRBV12-4 and TRBJ2-7; TCRdb's assignment of TRBD2 cannot be checked, as there is no DNA. There are 15 residues in the CDR3.

The rearrangement uses TRBV5-1 and TRBJ1-2. The germline V gene has CDR1 SGHRS and CDR2 YFSETQ. The CDR3 runs to 14 residues. Here the CDR3 reads CASSFDAEDYGYTF.

By frequency, this clonotype registers medium-sized. The chain has TRBV5-1 and TRBJ1-4; TCRdb lists TRBD1, though no DNA is available to test this call. The CDR3 runs 14 residues. Germline CDR1 is SGHRS and CDR2 is YFSETQ. The CDR3 here is CASSLRQGREKLFF.

V and J are TRBV2 and TRBJ1-2. CDR1 is SNHLY, CDR2 FYNNEI, per germline. The CDR3 covers 13 residues. The CDR3 sequence is CASRVGGYYGYTF.

This clonotype shows up as large by frequency. The rearrangement joins TRBV12-3 or TRBV12-4 to TRBJ1-1. The CDR3 is made up of 14 amino acids. CDR3 protein: CASSLAALLAEAFF.

The chain joins TRBV27 to TRBJ1-2; TCRdb lists TRBD1, though no DNA is available to test this call. Per germline, CDR1 MNHEY and CDR2 SMNVEV (reference sequence). CDR3 length: 14 residues. The CDR3 reads CASSRGQTSYGYTF.

V is TRBV29-1 and J is TRBJ2-3; TCRdb names TRBD1, which stays unverified in the absence of DNA. CDR1 is SQVTM and CDR2 is ANQGSEA in the germline V gene. The CDR3 has 12 residues. CDR3 residues: CSVARVIDTQYF.

V is TRBV15 and J is TRBJ2-1. CDR3 length: 11 amino acids. CDR1 LNHNV and CDR2 YYDKDF come from the germline V gene (reference sequence). Here the CDR3 reads CATSDYNEQFF.

The chain combines TRBV7-9 with TRBJ2-1; without DNA, the TCRdb call of TRBD2 cannot be checked. CDR3 size: 15 residues. Germline assignment: CDR1 SEHNR and CDR2 FQNEAQ (reference sequence). The CDR3 region is CASSPGLAGVFLQFF. Drawing the rest from reference TRBV7-9 and TRBJ2-1, the complete variable domain is DTGVSQNPRHKITKRGQNVTFRCDPISEHNRLYWYRQTLGQGPEFLTYFQNEAQLEKSRLLSDRFSAERPKGSFSTLEIQRTEQGDSAMYLCASSPGLAGVFLQFFGPGTRLTVL.

The rearrangement uses TRBV20-1 and TRBJ2-2. This CDR3 region has 16 residues. Looked up from germline, CDR1 is DFQATT and CDR2 is SNEGSKA (reference sequence). The CDR3 protein is CSARDLSRGVSGELFF.

The chain combines TRBV2 with TRBJ2-5; TCRdb reports TRBD1, a call that lacks DNA to check it against. Looked up from germline, CDR1 is SNHLY and CDR2 is FYNNEI. The CDR3 covers 17 residues. This CDR3 reads CASSESSGGRGRETQYF.

This sequence joins TRBV7-8 and TRBJ2-7; the TCRdb call, TRBD1, lacks DNA for checking. Germline V gives CDR1 SGHVS, CDR2 FQNEAQ. The CDR3 runs 14 residues. The CDR3 sequence is CASSPGRSAYEQYF. The whole variable domain, remainder taken from reference TRBV7-8 and TRBJ2-7, is GAGVSQSPRYKVAKRGQDVALRCDPISGHVSLFWYQQALGQGPEFLTYFQNEAQLDKSGLPSDRFFAERPEGSVSTLKIQRTQQEDSAVYLCASSPGRSAYEQYFGPGTRLTVT.

This clonotype ranks as medium-sized in terms of frequency. The rearrangement uses TRBV20-1 and TRBJ2-1. In germline, CDR1 is DFQATT, CDR2 SNEGSKA (reference sequence). This CDR3 is built from 13 residues. The CDR3 sequence is CSVEVDQFNEQFF.

The chain recombines TRBV18 with TRBJ2-4. CDR3 size: 14 residues. CDR1 KGHSH and CDR2 LQKENI come from the germline V gene. CDR3 residues: CASSPPTSVNIQYF.

The gene calls are TRBV5-1 and TRBJ2-1. This CDR3 comprises 14 residues. Germline-derived CDR1 and CDR2 are SGHRS and YFSETQ. The CDR3: CASSDTRTYNEQFF.

This clonotype is medium-sized by frequency. The V gene is TRBV2, the J gene TRBJ2-1. Looked up from germline, CDR1 is SNHLY and CDR2 is FYNNEI. This CDR3 has 11 amino acids. CDR3 sequence: CASSEPQEQFF.